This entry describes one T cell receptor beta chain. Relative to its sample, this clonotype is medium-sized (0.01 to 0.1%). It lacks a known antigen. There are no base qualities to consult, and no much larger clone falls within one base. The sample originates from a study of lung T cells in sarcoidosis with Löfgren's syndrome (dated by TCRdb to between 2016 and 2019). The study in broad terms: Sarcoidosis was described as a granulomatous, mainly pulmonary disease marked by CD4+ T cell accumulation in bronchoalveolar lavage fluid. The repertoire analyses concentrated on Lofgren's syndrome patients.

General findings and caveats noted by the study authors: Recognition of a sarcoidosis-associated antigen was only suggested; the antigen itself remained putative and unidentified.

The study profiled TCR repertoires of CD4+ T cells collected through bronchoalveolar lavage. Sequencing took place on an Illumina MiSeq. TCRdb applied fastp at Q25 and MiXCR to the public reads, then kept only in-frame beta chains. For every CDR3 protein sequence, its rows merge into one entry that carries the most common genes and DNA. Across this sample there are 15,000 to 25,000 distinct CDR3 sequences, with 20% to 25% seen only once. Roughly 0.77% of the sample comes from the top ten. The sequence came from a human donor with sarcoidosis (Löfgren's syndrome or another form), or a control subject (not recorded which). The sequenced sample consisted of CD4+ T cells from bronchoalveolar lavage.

The CDR3 in this case is CASRPTHTAVYNEQFF. The nucleotide sequence is given as TGTGCCAGCAGGCCTACTCACACAGCGGTCTACAATGAGCAGTTCTTC. The chain couples TRBV6-1 to TRBJ2-1; TRBD2 is possibly the D segment (5 matching bases). CDR1 is given as MNHNS and CDR2 as SASEGT, both from the germline V gene. From its cysteine to its phenylalanine, the CDR3 spans 16 amino acids. Only the CDR3 region is kept as DNA, spanning 48 bases read in frame from base 1. The junction carries 18 bases between V and J, which are trimmed by 6 bases and 3 bases respectively.